One sample yielded the 23 T cell receptor beta chains listed below, sequenced in a study (dated by TCRdb to about 2015). The method was 5' RACE. This sample was sequenced with an Illumina MiSeq. TCRdb's own reprocessing of the public reads used fastp at Q25 and MiXCR and kept productive beta chains. Rows merge per CDR3 protein into single entries with the most common DNA and genes. Present in this sample are roughly 39,000 distinct CDR3 sequences, under 20% of which were seen just once. Of the sample, approximately 3% is held by the ten largest clones. The sample was naive CD4+ T cells sorted from a lymph node. Reading the label with the study, this specimen's cell subset or site is: naive CD4+ T cells, CD4+CD45RA+CD25-. The receptors were sampled from a female donor with breast cancer.

The chain combines TRBV5-1 with TRBJ1-4, with 8 bases matching TRBD1. In germline, CDR1 is SGHRS, CDR2 YFSETQ. This CDR3 comprises 15 residues. With 4 bases clipped from V and 1 base from J, the junction kept 3 bases outside the gene matches. CDR3 DNA: TGCGCCAGCAGCATCGGACAGGGAACTAATGAAAAACTGTTTTTT. Its protein is CASSIGQGTNEKLFF.

The chain combines TRBV12-3 or TRBV12-4 with TRBJ2-1, with TRBD2 matching over 10 bases. The CDR3 totals 15 residues. The J segment lost 7 bases and the V segment lost 2 bases, leaving 5 bases of the junction unmatched. The CDR3 coding sequence is TGTGCCAGCAGTTTACAAGCGGGAGGGAGGAATGAGCAGTTCTTC. Its translation: CASSLQAGGRNEQFF.

The table lists this clonotype with a few counts. The rearrangement joins TRBV29-1 to TRBJ2-6, with unresolved D. From germline, CDR1 is SQVTM and CDR2 ANQGSEA. V dropped 3 bases and J dropped 0 bases, with 12 bases sitting between them. The CDR3 runs to 16 residues. The CDR3: CSVEELLSSGANVLTF. Written as DNA, the CDR3 is TGCAGCGTTGAGGAGCTCCTCAGCTCTGGGGCCAACGTCCTGACTTTC.

In its sample, this clonotype was seen a few times. The rearrangement joins TRBV5-1 to TRBJ1-1; no reliable D call. This CDR3 has 14 amino acids. Trimming stripped 6 bases from V and 1 base from J, with 13 bases between. The germline V gene has CDR1 SGHRS and CDR2 YFSETQ. The CDR3 is CASNSREGNTEAFF. CDR3 DNA: TGCGCCAGCAACTCGAGGGAGGGGAACACTGAAGCTTTCTTT.

A few counts support this clonotype. This chain connects TRBV7-9 to TRBJ1-4; no clear D gene. CDR3 length: 16 residues. From germline, CDR1 is SEHNR and CDR2 FQNEAQ (reference sequence). The V end lost 1 base, the J end lost 0 bases, and 9 bases lay between the germline ends. The CDR3 sequence: CASSLGRTATNEKLFF. CDR3 nucleotides: TGTGCCAGCAGCTTAGGTCGGACGGCAACTAATGAAAAACTGTTTTTT. Full variable domain (outside the CDR3, taken from reference TRBV7-9 and TRBJ1-4): DTGVSQNPRHKITKRGQNVTFRCDPISEHNRLYWYRQTLGQGPEFLTYFQNEAQLEKSRLLSDRFSAERPKGSFSTLEIQRTEQGDSAMYLCASSLGRTATNEKLFFGSGTQLSVL.

This clonotype was found many times. This chain joins TRBV12-3 or TRBV12-4 and TRBJ1-2; 7 bases match TRBD1. This CDR3 comprises 13 residues. J was trimmed by 7 bases and V by 6 bases; bases with no gene match: 8. Here the CDR3 reads CASSPGQTFGYTF. CDR3 DNA: TGTGCCAGCAGCCCGGGACAGACTTTTGGCTACACCTTC.

V is TRBV20-1 and J is TRBJ2-1; 7 nucleotides agree with TRBD2. Germline values: CDR1 DFQATT, CDR2 SNEGSKA (reference sequence). The J segment lost 4 bases and the V segment lost 7 bases, leaving 4 bases of the junction unmatched. This CDR3 is built from 12 residues. For the CDR3, the DNA is TGCAGTGGCGGGAGAGGATACAATGAGCAGTTCTTC. Amino acid sequence: CSGGRGYNEQFF.

There are many counts of this clonotype. The chain has TRBV6-5 and TRBJ1-2, with TRBD1 matching over 9 bases. Germline values: CDR1 MNHEY, CDR2 SVGAGI. Germline trimming cut 6 bases from V and 7 bases from J; bases unmatched to any gene: 15. The CDR3 consists of 16 residues. The CDR3 protein is CASSSKPGQGGTGYTF. As DNA, the CDR3 is TGTGCCAGCAGCTCTAAACCGGGACAGGGAGGTACTGGCTACACCTTC.

Concerning this clonotype itself: At one of its ends the junction is not consistent with the germline gene, which may arise from a read error. The genes are TRBV9 and TRBJ1-2; 10 bases fit TRBD1. CDR1 and CDR2 (germline): SGDLS, YYNGEE. The CDR3 has 15 amino acids. CDR3 protein: CANSDPGQGRNGYTF. CDR3 coding DNA: TGTGCCAACAGCGACCCGGGACAGGGGAGGAATGGCTACACCTTC.

This clonotype was detected a few times. The genes are TRBV7-2 and TRBJ2-2; the match to TRBD2 covers 14 bases. CDR3 length: 14 amino acids. Trimming at V came to 7 bases and at J to 6 bases, leaving 1 base not matched to a gene. The V gene's germline CDR1 is SGHTA and CDR2 FQGNSA. The CDR3 reads CASKTSGRAGELFF. The DNA of the CDR3 is TGTGCCAGCAAGACTAGCGGGAGGGCCGGGGAGCTGTTTTTT.

This clonotype was counted ten times or more. The CDR3 DNA is TGTGCCAGCAGGACAGGGGCACTCCCCTCCTACGAGCAGTACTTC. It specifies CASRTGALPSYEQYF. The J gene is TRBJ2-7, the V gene TRBV6-2 or TRBV6-3; 8 bases match TRBD1. The junction had 7 bases not matched to a gene; V was cut back by 6 bases and J by 0 bases. Germline-derived CDR1 and CDR2 are MNHEY and SVGEGT. The CDR3 loop spans 15 amino acids.

This clonotype came up many times. The chain is built from TRBV20-1 and TRBJ2-1; D remains ambiguous. Trimming stripped 0 bases from V and 7 bases from J, with 10 bases between. The germline gives CDR1 DFQATT, CDR2 SNEGSKA (reference sequence). CDR3 length: 13 residues. CDR3 region: CSARDLRSNEQFF. The CDR3 DNA reads TGCAGTGCTAGAGATCTTAGGTCGAATGAGCAGTTCTTC.

This clonotype showed up just a few times. This could be a read error, since a much larger clone is one nucleotide away. V and J are TRBV6-5 and TRBJ1-6, with no clear D. CDR1 MNHEY and CDR2 SVGAGI come from the germline V gene. Deletions cut 8 bases from V and 12 bases from J, with 17 bases between. CDR3 size: 13 residues. CDR3 coding DNA: TGTGCCAGCCGACGCCTGATGTGTGAACCCCTCCACTTT. Translated, it gives CASRRLMCEPLHF.

V usage is TRBV18 and J usage is TRBJ2-2, with D hard to call. The CDR3 totals 17 residues. V was cut by 3 bases and J by 4 bases, with 18 bases left in between. In germline, CDR1 is KGHSH, CDR2 LQKENI. The CDR3 here is CASSPLMGSESTGELFF. CDR3 nucleotides: TGTGCCAGCTCACCCCTCATGGGGTCGGAATCCACCGGGGAGCTGTTTTTT.

This clonotype has a handful of counts. The chain employs TRBV12-3 or TRBV12-4 and TRBJ2-3; D is perhaps TRBD2 (5 bases). V gave up 8 bases and J gave up 2 bases, with 14 bases separating them. The CDR3 runs to 14 residues. As DNA, the CDR3 is TGTGCCAGCTCCCGGACTCGATCCACAGATACGCAGTATTTT. Amino acid sequence: CASSRTRSTDTQYF.

This clonotype turned up a few times. This chain connects TRBV5-5 to TRBJ1-4; D unresolved. The CDR3 has 12 residues. V lost 0 bases and J lost 5, with 2 bases in between. The germline V gene encodes CDR1 SGHKS and CDR2 YYEKEE (reference sequence). CDR3 protein: CASSLANEKLFF. CDR3 nucleotide sequence: TGTGCCAGCAGCTTGGCGAATGAAAAACTGTTTTTT.

This clonotype has at least ten counts. CDR3 amino acids: CASRKNSETQYF. The CDR3 DNA is TGTGCCAGCAGGAAGAATAGTGAGACCCAGTACTTC. The V and J genes are TRBV7-2 and TRBJ2-5; D uncertain. The ends were cut back, 6 bases at V and 5 bases at J, with 10 bases in the middle. CDR3 length: 12 amino acids. Germline CDR1 reads SGHTA; CDR2 reads FQGNSA. Filled out from reference TRBV7-2 and TRBJ2-5, the complete variable domain reads GAGVSQSPSNKVTEKGKDVELRCDPISGHTALYWYRQSLGQGLEFLIYFQGNSAPDKSGLPSDRFSAERTGGSVSTLTIQRTQQEDSAVYLCASRKNSETQYFGPGTRLLVL.

This clonotype showed up many times. This sequence joins TRBV6-6 and TRBJ1-1; D is undetermined. The V end was cut by 6 bases, the J end by 3 bases, with 8 bases between. The CDR3 is 12 amino acids. The germline gives CDR1 MNHNY, CDR2 SVGAGI (reference sequence). The CDR3 loop is CASSATHTEAFF. The CDR3 DNA reads as TGTGCCAGCAGCGCCACACACACTGAAGCTTTCTTT.

The chain carries TRBV5-1 and TRBJ2-1; TRBD2 matches at 10 bases. There are 14 residues in the CDR3. J lost 8 bases, V lost 4 bases, and 6 bases had no gene match. In germline, CDR1 is SGHRS, CDR2 YFSETQ. The chain's CDR3 is CASSPQSGRDEQFF. The DNA for the CDR3 is TGCGCCAGCAGCCCTCAGAGCGGGAGGGATGAGCAGTTCTTC.

With regard to this clonotype: A much larger clone lies a single base off, so this may be a read error. The chain combines TRBV20-1 with TRBJ2-3, with 7 positions matching TRBD2. V lost 7 bases, J lost 7 bases, and 11 bases stayed unmatched. The CDR3 sequence is 13 residues long. Per the germline V gene, CDR1 is DFQATT and CDR2 is SNEGSKA (reference sequence). The CDR3 sequence: CSGEGPFSNTQYF. CDR3 sequence (DNA): TGCAGTGGGGAGGGGCCATTTTCAAATACGCAGTATTTT.

This clonotype appeared many times. The chain has TRBV6-2 or TRBV6-3 and TRBJ2-1; 9 bases are shared with TRBD2. V shed 5 bases, J shed 6 bases, and the junction held 11 bases outside the gene matches. The V gene's germline CDR1 is MNHEY and CDR2 SVGEGT. The CDR3 spans 16 residues. The CDR3, as DNA: TGTGCCAGCAGTCAGGGTAGCGGGGGCGGACCCAATGAGCAGTTCTTC. This encodes CASSQGSGGGPNEQFF.

This clonotype was observed a few times. This chain uses TRBV24-1 with TRBJ2-5; 7 bases are a match to TRBD2. V was pared by 9 bases and J by 0 bases, with 6 bases of the junction left unmatched. Germline CDR1 is KGHDR and CDR2 is SFDVKD. The CDR3 has 14 residues. The CDR3 loop is CATHQGGYQETQYF. The DNA for the CDR3 is TGTGCCACCCACCAGGGAGGGTACCAAGAGACCCAGTACTTC.

The genes are TRBV6-5 and TRBJ2-5; D remains unclear. Per the germline V gene, CDR1 is MNHEY and CDR2 is SVGAGI. V lost 9 bases to trimming and J lost 7 bases, with 21 bases between them. This CDR3 has 14 amino acids. This CDR3 reads CASGPSRSLGTQYF. CDR3 DNA: TGTGCCAGTGGTCCCTCCCGGTCCCTGGGGACCCAGTACTTC.